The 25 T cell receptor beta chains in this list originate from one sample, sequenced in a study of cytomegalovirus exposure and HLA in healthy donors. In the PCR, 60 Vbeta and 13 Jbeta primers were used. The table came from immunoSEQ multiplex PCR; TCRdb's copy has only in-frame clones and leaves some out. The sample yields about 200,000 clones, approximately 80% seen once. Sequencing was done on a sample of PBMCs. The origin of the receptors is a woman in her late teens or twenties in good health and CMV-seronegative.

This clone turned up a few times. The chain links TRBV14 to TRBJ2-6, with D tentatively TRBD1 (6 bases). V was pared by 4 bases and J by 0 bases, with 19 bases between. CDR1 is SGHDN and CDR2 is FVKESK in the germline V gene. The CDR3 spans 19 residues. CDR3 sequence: CASSPLDRLSISGANVLTF. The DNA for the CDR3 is TGTGCCAGCAGCCCGCTAGACAGGCTGTCGATCTCTGGGGCCAACGTCCTGACTTTC.

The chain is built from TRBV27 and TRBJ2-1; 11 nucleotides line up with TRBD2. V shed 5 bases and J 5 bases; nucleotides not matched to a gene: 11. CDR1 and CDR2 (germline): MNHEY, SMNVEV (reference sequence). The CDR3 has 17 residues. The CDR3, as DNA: TGTGCCAGCAGTCCCCCCGGACTAGCGGGCTCGAACAATGAGCAGTTCTTC. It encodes CASSPPGLAGSNNEQFF.

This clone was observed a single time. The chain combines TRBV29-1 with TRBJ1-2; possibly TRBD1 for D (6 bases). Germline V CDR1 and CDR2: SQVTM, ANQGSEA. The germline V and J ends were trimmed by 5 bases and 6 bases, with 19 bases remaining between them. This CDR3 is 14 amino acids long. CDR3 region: CSVRSGQNKDGYTF. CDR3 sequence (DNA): TGCAGCGTTCGTTCTGGACAGAATAAGGATGGCTACACCTTC.

In nucleotides, the CDR3 is TGCGCCAGCAGCCAAGATCGGGCAGGGGCACTGAGGGGACATGGCTACACCTTC. It is translated as CASSQDRAGALRGHGYTF. The V gene is TRBV4-3, the J gene TRBJ1-2, with D tentatively TRBD1 (6 bases). The V and J ends lost 0 bases and 6 bases respectively, with 23 bases between them. This CDR3 has 18 amino acids. Per the germline V gene, CDR1 is LGHNA and CDR2 is YSLEER.

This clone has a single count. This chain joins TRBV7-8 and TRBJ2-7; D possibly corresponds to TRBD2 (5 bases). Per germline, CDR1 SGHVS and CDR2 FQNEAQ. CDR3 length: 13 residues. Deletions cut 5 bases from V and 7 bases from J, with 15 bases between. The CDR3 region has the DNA TGTGCCAGCAGCGCCGACTATCCGAGAGAGCAGTACGTC. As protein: CASSADYPREQYV.

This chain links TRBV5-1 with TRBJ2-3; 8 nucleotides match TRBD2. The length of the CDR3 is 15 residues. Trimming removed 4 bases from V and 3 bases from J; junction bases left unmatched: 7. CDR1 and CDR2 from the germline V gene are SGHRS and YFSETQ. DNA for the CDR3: TGCGCCAGCAGCCCGACGGGAGGGCCGACAGATACGCAGTATTTT. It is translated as CASSPTGGPTDTQYF.

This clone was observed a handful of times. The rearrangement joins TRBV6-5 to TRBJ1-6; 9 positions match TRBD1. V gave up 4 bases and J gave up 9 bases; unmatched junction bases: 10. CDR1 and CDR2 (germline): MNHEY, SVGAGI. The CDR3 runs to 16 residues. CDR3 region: CASSLLPGQGGSPLHF. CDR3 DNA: TGTGCCAGCAGTTTACTGCCGGGACAGGGTGGTTCACCCCTCCACTTT.

Here the CDR3 DNA reads TGTGCCAGCACCGGTAAAGGAGCGGACACTGAAGCTTTCTTT. It codes for CASTGKGADTEAFF. The J gene is TRBJ1-1, the V gene TRBV6-5; D is uncertain. V was cut by 7 bases and J by 3 bases, with 15 bases left in between. Per germline, CDR1 MNHEY and CDR2 SVGAGI. CDR3 size: 14 residues.

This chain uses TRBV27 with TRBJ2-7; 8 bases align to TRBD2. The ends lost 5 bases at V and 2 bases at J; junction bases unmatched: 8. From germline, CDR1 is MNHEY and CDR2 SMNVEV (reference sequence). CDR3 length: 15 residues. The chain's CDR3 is CASSPSGGTPYEQYF. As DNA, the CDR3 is TGTGCCAGCAGTCCCTCGGGAGGGACTCCCTACGAGCAGTACTTC.

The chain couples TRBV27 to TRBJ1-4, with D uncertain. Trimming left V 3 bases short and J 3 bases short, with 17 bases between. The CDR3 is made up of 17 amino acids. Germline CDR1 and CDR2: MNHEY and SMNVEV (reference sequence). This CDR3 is CASSFTFLGRANEKLFF. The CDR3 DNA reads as TGTGCCAGCAGTTTCACTTTCCTCGGGAGAGCTAATGAAAAACTGTTTTTT.

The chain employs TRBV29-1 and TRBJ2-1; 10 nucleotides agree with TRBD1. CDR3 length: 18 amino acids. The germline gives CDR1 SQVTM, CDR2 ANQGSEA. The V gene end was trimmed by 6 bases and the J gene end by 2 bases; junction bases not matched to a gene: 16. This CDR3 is CSVPGGTGAPGAYNEQFF. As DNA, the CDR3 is TGCAGCGTCCCAGGAGGGACAGGGGCCCCTGGGGCCTACAATGAGCAGTTCTTC.

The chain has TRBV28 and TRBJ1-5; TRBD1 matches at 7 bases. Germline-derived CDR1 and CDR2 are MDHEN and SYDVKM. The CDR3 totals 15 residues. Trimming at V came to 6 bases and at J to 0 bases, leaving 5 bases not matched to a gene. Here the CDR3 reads CASSLTGFSNQPQHF. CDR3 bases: TGTGCCAGCAGCTTGACAGGGTTTAGCAATCAGCCCCAGCATTTT.

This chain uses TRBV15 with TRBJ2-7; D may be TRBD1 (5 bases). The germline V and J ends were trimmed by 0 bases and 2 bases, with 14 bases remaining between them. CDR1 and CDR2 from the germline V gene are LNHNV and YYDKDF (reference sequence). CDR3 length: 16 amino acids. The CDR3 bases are TGTGCCACCAGCAGAGATTTCCCGCCACAGGCCTACGAGCAGTACGTC. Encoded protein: CATSRDFPPQAYEQYV.

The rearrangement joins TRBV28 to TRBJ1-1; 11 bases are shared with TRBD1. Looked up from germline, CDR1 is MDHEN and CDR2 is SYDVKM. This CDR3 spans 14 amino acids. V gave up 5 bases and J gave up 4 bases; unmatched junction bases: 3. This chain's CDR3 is CASSLGTGGTEAFF. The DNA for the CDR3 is TGTGCCAGCAGTCTGGGGACAGGGGGCACTGAAGCTTTCTTT.

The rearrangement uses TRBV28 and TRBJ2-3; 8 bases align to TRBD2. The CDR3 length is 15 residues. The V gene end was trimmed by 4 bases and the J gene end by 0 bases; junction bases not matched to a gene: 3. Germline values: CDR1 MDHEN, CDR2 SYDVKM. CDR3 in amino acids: CASSYGGASTDTQYF. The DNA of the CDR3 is TGTGCCAGCAGTTACGGGGGGGCTAGCACAGATACGCAGTATTTT.

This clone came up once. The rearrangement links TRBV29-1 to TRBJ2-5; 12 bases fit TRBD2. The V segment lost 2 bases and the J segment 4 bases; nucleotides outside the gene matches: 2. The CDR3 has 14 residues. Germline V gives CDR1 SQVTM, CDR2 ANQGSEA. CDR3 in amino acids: CSVESSGRGETQYF. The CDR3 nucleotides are TGCAGCGTTGAATCTAGCGGGAGGGGAGAGACCCAGTACTTC.

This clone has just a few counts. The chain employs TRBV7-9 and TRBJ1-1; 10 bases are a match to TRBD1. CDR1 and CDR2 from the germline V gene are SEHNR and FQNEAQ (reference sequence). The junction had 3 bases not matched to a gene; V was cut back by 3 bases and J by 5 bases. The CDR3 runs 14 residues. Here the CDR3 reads CASSLGQGSTEAFF. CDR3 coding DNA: TGTGCCAGCAGCTTGGGACAGGGGAGTACTGAAGCTTTCTTT.

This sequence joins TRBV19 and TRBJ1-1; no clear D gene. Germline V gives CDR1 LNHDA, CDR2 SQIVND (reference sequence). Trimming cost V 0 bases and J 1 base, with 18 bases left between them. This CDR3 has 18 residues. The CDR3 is CASSIEPPWSKANTEAFF. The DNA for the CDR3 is TGTGCCAGTAGTATAGAACCGCCATGGAGCAAAGCGAACACTGAAGCTTTCTTT.

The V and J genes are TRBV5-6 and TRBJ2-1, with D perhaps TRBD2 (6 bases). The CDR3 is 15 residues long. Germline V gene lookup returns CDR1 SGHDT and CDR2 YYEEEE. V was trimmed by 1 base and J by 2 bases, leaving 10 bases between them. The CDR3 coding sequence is TGTGCCAGCAGCTTGAGAGGGAGGCCCTACAATGAGCAGTTCTTC. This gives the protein CASSLRGRPYNEQFF.

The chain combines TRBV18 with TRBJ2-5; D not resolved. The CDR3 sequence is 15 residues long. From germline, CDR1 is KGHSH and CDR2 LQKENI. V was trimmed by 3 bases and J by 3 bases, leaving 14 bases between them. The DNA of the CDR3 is TGTGCCAGCTCACCCCGGCCAGGCAGAGAAGAGACCCAGTACTTC. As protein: CASSPRPGREETQYF.

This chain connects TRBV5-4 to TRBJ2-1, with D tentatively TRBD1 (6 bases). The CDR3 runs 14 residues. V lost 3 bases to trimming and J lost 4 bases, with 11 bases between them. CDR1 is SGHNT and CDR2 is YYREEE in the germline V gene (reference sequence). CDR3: CASSSPRGYNEQFF. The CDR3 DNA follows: TGTGCCAGCAGCTCGCCCAGGGGATACAATGAGCAGTTCTTC.

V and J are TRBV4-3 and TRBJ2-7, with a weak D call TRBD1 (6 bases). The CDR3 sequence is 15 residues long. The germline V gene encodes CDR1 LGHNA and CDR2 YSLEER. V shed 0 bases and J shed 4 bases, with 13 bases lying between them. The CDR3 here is CASSQEQGFGYEQYV. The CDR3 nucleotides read TGCGCCAGCAGCCAAGAACAGGGTTTTGGGTACGAGCAGTACGTC.

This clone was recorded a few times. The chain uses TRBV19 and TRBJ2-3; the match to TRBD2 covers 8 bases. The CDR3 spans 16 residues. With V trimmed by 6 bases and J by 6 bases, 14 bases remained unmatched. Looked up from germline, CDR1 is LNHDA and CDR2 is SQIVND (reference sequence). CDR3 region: CASSFLAGQLADTQYF. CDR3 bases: TGTGCCAGTAGCTTCCTAGCGGGCCAACTTGCGGATACGCAGTATTTT.

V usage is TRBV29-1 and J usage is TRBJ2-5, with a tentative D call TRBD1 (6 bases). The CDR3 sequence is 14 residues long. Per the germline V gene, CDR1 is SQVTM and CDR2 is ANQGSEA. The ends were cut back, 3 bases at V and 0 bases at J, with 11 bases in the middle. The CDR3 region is CSVDLNRDQETQYF. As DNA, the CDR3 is TGCAGCGTTGATCTAAACAGGGACCAAGAGACCCAGTACTTC.

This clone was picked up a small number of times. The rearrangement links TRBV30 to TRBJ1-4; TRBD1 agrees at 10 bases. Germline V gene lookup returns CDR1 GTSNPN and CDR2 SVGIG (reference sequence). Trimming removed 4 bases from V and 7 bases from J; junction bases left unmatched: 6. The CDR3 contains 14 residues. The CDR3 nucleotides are TGTGCCTGGATCCGAGGGACAGGGGCTGAAAAACTGTTTTTT. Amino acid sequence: CAWIRGTGAEKLFF.